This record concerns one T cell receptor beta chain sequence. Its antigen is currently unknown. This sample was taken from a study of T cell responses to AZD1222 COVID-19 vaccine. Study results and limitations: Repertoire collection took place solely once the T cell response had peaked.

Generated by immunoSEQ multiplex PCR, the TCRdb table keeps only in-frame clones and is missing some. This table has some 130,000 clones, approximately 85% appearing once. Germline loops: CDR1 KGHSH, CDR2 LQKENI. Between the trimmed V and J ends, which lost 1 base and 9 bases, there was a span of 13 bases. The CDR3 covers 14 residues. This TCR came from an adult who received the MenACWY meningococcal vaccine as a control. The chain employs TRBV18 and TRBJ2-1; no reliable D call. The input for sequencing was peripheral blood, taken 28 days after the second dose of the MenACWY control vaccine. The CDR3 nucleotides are TGTGCCAGCTCACCACGAAGACAAGCTAGTGAGCAGTTCTTC. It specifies CASSPRRQASEQFF.